The rows below give T cell receptor beta chains drawn from one sample of a study of cytomegalovirus exposure and HLA in healthy donors. Data came from immunoSEQ multiplex PCR; TCRdb stores just in-frame clones and leaves some out. This table holds around 100,000 clones, approximately 66% found once. Sample: PBMCs. The receptors were sampled from a woman between 45 and 60 years old in good health and CMV-seronegative. Each CDR3 is given without its conserved first and last residue. The D gene is left open where the match is weak.

V: TRBV10-2
D: NA
J: TRBJ2-7
length: 8
CDR3: ASVARTAF

V: TRBV28
D: TRBD1
J: TRBJ1-1
length: 12
CDR3: ASVSGQGVTEAF

V: TRBV11-3
D: TRBD1
J: TRBJ2-3
length: 13
CDR3: ASSPRTGPTDTQY

V: TRBV18
D: TRBD1
J: TRBJ2-2
length: 15
CDR3: ASSPNPGQGRTGELF

V: TRBV5-1
D: NA
J: TRBJ1-1
length: 16
CDR3: ASSPLDSSFLPNTEAF

V: TRBV4-1
D: NA
J: TRBJ1-2
length: 14
CDR3: ASSQDLIAGVYGYT

V: TRBV13
D: NA
J: TRBJ2-7
length: 12
CDR3: ASRLGARGNEQY

V: TRBV29-1
D: TRBD2
J: TRBJ2-1
length: 13
CDR3: SALTTPGTSNEQF

V: TRBV29-1
D: TRBD1
J: TRBJ1-4
length: 13
CDR3: SVGTGTGLNEKLF

V: TRBV10-2
D: NA
J: TRBJ1-3
length: 12
CDR3: ASSLSGDGNTIY

V: TRBV5-1
D: TRBD2
J: TRBJ2-1
length: 11
CDR3: ASSYLLAGGQF

V: TRBV2
D: TRBD2
J: TRBJ2-2
length: 11
CDR3: ASSVGLAGELF

V: TRBV15
D: NA
J: TRBJ1-6
length: 13
CDR3: ATSRREGGRSPLH